One sample yielded the 24 T cell receptor beta chains listed below, sequenced in a study of blood T cell repertoires in COVID-19. Assay: immunoSEQ multiplex PCR; the TCRdb copy retains only in-frame clones and omits some. In the table there are 390,000 or so clones, under 85% of which are singletons. Input material: PBMCs or T cells enriched from blood (not recorded which). All receptors come from a woman in her forties or fifties who had recovered from COVID-19.

V gene TRBV3-1 (or the pseudogene TRBV3-2) combines with J gene TRBJ1-6, with a weak D call TRBD1 (6 bases). The germline V and J ends were trimmed by 5 bases and 6 bases, with 14 bases remaining between them. CDR3 size: 15 residues. Looked up from germline, CDR1 is LGHDT and CDR2 is YNNKEL (reference sequence). The CDR3 DNA is TGTGCCAGCAGCTCACCCTCAGGGGTTAATTCACCCCTCCACTTT. As protein: CASSSPSGVNSPLHF.

The chain links TRBV6-2 or TRBV6-3 to TRBJ2-7; D uncertain. CDR1 is MNHEY and CDR2 is SVGEGT in the germline V gene. This CDR3 region has 15 residues. The V end was cut by 2 bases, the J end by 2 bases, with 13 bases between. The CDR3 sequence is CASSYDPARTYEQYF. CDR3 sequence (DNA): TGTGCCAGCAGTTACGATCCAGCCAGGACCTACGAGCAGTACTTC.

This clone was seen more than once but under ten times. The V gene is TRBV5-5, the J gene TRBJ1-1; D gene uncertain. The CDR3 contains 13 residues. CDR1 SGHKS and CDR2 YYEKEE come from the germline V gene (reference sequence). The ends were cut back, 1 base at V and 4 bases at J, with 8 bases in the middle. The CDR3 DNA is TGTGCCAGCAGCTTGTATAGGAGCACTGAAGCTTTCTTT. It specifies CASSLYRSTEAFF.

The chain couples TRBV4-3 to TRBJ2-7; 14 bases line up with TRBD2. The CDR3 contains 17 residues. The V gene's germline CDR1 is LGHNA and CDR2 YSLEER. Trimming cost V 4 bases and J 0 bases; bases outside gene matches: 5. CDR3 DNA: TGCGCCAGCAGCCTGGGACTAGCGGGAGCGAGCTCCTACGAGCAGTACTTC. Its translation is CASSLGLAGASSYEQYF.

The genes are TRBV4-2 and TRBJ1-4; possible D gene TRBD1, 5 bases. CDR3 size: 18 residues. With 0 bases removed from V and 3 bases from J, the gap between germline ends came to 17 bases. Per the germline V gene, CDR1 is LGHNA and CDR2 is YNFKEQ. As DNA, the CDR3 is TGTGCCAGCAGCCAAGATAGGAATTCAGGGAGGGCTAATGAAAAACTGTTTTTT. Its protein is CASSQDRNSGRANEKLFF.

This clone was observed once. The rearrangement joins TRBV7-2 to TRBJ1-2; a weak D match, TRBD1 (5 bases). Germline CDR1 and CDR2: SGHTA and FQGNSA. This CDR3 region has 12 residues. With 3 bases removed from V and 8 bases from J, the gap between germline ends came to 10 bases. CDR3 DNA: TGTGCCAGCAGCTTTTCCAGGGCAGGCTACACCTTC. Translating gives CASSFSRAGYTF.

The rearrangement links TRBV5-1 to TRBJ2-3; TRBD2 matches 7 bases. This CDR3 contains 14 residues. Germline-derived CDR1 and CDR2 are SGHRS and YFSETQ. Germline trimming cut 2 bases from V and 2 bases from J; bases unmatched to any gene: 2. The CDR3 bases are TGCGCCAGCAGCTTAGCGGGGCCCACAGATACGCAGTATTTT. This sequence encodes CASSLAGPTDTQYF.

This rearrangement joins TRBV30 to TRBJ1-3; no clear D gene. V gave up 0 bases and J gave up 0 bases, with 12 bases separating them. The CDR3 extends over 16 amino acids. CDR1 and CDR2 from the germline V gene are GTSNPN and SVGIG (reference sequence). The CDR3 reads CAWSVPGGHSGNTIYF. The CDR3 nucleotides read TGTGCCTGGAGTGTACCCGGTGGGCACTCTGGAAACACCATATATTTT.

This chain connects TRBV3-1 (or the pseudogene TRBV3-2) to TRBJ1-2; D might be TRBD1 (6 bases). The V end lost 0 bases, the J end lost 4 bases, and 12 bases lay between the germline ends. Germline loops: CDR1 LGHDT, CDR2 YNNKEL (reference sequence). This CDR3 has 15 residues. CDR3 bases: TGTGCCAGCAGCCAAGAGGTCACAGGGATCTATGGCTACACCTTC. Translation: CASSQEVTGIYGYTF.

DNA of the CDR3: TGTGCCAGCAGCCCTTTTAGCAATCAGCCCCAGCATTTT. Protein sequence: CASSPFSNQPQHF. The V and J genes are TRBV7-9 and TRBJ1-5; D gene ambiguous. The ends were cut back, 5 bases at V and 0 bases at J, with 5 bases in the middle. Germline V gene sequence: CDR1 SEHNR, CDR2 FQNEAQ (reference sequence). The CDR3 totals 13 residues.

The CDR3 coding sequence is TGTGCCAGCAGCCTTAACAGGGGGGGTACTGAAGCTTTCTTT. This gives the protein CASSLNRGGTEAFF. The V gene is TRBV11-3, the J gene TRBJ1-1, with 8 bases aligning to TRBD1. This CDR3 spans 14 amino acids. Germline-derived CDR1 and CDR2 are SGHNT and YENEEA. The V and J ends lost 5 bases and 5 bases, in that order; junction bases with no gene match: 7.

Points on this clone: This sample includes further DNA sequences coding for the same CDR3. The chain has TRBV6-2 or TRBV6-3 and TRBJ1-1; D gene uncertain. CDR1 is MNHEY, CDR2 SVGEGT, per germline. V lost 2 bases and J 2 bases, leaving 6 bases between the germline ends. The CDR3 has 13 residues. Here the CDR3 reads CASSYRRNTEAFF. CDR3 bases: TGTGCCAGCAGTTACAGGAGAAACACTGAAGCTTTCTTT.

The J gene is TRBJ2-7, the V gene TRBV29-1, with D perhaps TRBD2 (5 bases). The CDR3 sequence is 12 residues long. CDR1 is SQVTM, CDR2 ANQGSEA, per germline. CDR3 nucleotide sequence: TGCAGGGAACTACTAGAGGAAGGCGAGCAGTACTTC. Translating it yields CRELLEEGEQYF.

The chain is built from TRBV7-9 and TRBJ1-4; TRBD1 aligns across 7 bases. CDR1 SEHNR and CDR2 FQNEAQ come from the germline V gene (reference sequence). The V gene end was trimmed by 5 bases and the J gene end by 8 bases; junction bases not matched to a gene: 11. This CDR3 comprises 15 residues. As DNA, the CDR3 is TGTGCCAGCAGCAGGTCACAGGGGATAGGAGAAAAACTGTTTTTT. It is translated as CASSRSQGIGEKLFF.

The V gene is TRBV19, the J gene TRBJ1-6; 8 nucleotides match TRBD1. The V segment lost 6 bases and the J segment 8 bases; nucleotides outside the gene matches: 9. This CDR3 is 15 amino acids long. Per the germline V gene, CDR1 is LNHDA and CDR2 is SQIVND (reference sequence). The CDR3 loop reads CASSGDRPSDSPLHF. CDR3 DNA: TGTGCCAGTAGCGGGGACAGGCCATCGGATTCACCCCTCCACTTT.

This clone was observed once. The chain is built from TRBV29-1 and TRBJ1-4; the match to TRBD1 covers 7 bases. CDR1 is SQVTM, CDR2 ANQGSEA, per germline. The CDR3 consists of 11 residues. J was trimmed by 10 bases and V by 4 bases; bases with no gene match: 3. The CDR3 sequence is CSVAQGGKLFF. The CDR3 region has the DNA TGCAGCGTTGCTCAGGGGGGAAAACTGTTTTTT.

The V call is TRBV7-8, the J call TRBJ2-3; tentative D call: TRBD1 (5 bases). The CDR3 is 16 residues long. V was cut by 4 bases and J by 4 bases, with 18 bases left in between. Germline CDR1 and CDR2: SGHVS and FQNEAQ. CDR3 bases: TGTGCCAGCAGCTCACTGTGGGGCCCGGGCGCAGATACGCAGTATTTT. This codes for CASSSLWGPGADTQYF.

V and J are TRBV14 and TRBJ2-3; TRBD2 might be the D (6 bases). The CDR3 length is 16 residues. The germline gives CDR1 SGHDN, CDR2 FVKESK. Trimming left V 1 base short and J 1 base short, with 12 bases between. CDR3 loop: CASSQAIRLGTDTQYF. The CDR3 bases are TGTGCCAGCAGCCAAGCGATTCGACTAGGCACAGATACGCAGTATTTT.

The V and J genes are TRBV27 and TRBJ2-1; D is perhaps TRBD1 (5 bases). This CDR3 region has 15 residues. V was cut by 5 bases and J by 5 bases, with 16 bases left in between. Germline-derived CDR1 and CDR2 are MNHEY and SMNVEV (reference sequence). The CDR3 is CASSTRTFPNNEQFF. CDR3 nucleotide sequence: TGTGCCAGCAGTACCCGGACATTCCCAAACAATGAGCAGTTCTTC.

The gene calls are TRBV4-1 and TRBJ1-1; 7 bases fit TRBD1. The CDR3 loop spans 15 amino acids. The trim removed 5 bases at V and 3 bases at J, leaving 9 bases unmatched. CDR1 is MGHRA, CDR2 YSYEKL, per germline. The CDR3 DNA follows: TGCGCCAGCAGCTATACCTCCCAGGGGGACACTGAAGCTTTCTTT. Translated, it gives CASSYTSQGDTEAFF.

The gene calls are TRBV2 and TRBJ2-1; 12 nucleotides align to TRBD1. This CDR3 is 17 amino acids long. V shed 5 bases, J shed 10 bases, and the junction held 15 bases outside the gene matches. CDR1 is SNHLY and CDR2 is FYNNEI in the germline V gene. The CDR3 DNA sequence: TGTGCCAGCAGTACCAGGACCCAGGGACAGGGGGCTTGGGAGCAGTTCTTC. It translates to CASSTRTQGQGAWEQFF.

J is TRBJ2-2 and V is TRBV30, with D tentatively TRBD1 (5 bases). This CDR3 has 14 residues. Trimming removed 3 bases at V and 1 base at J, with 9 bases between. The V gene's germline CDR1 is GTSNPN and CDR2 SVGIG (reference sequence). The DNA of the CDR3 is TGTGCCTGGAGGTCAACAGGGAACACCGGGGAGCTGTTTTTT. Residues: CAWRSTGNTGELFF.

The chain employs TRBV25-1 and TRBJ1-1; 11 bases map to TRBD1. CDR1 and CDR2 from the germline V gene are MGHDK and SYGVNS. The CDR3 sequence is 14 residues long. V was clipped by 6 bases and J by 4 bases; unmatched bases: 4. In nucleotides, the CDR3 is TGTGCCAGCAGCCGCGGGACAGGGGGCACTGAAGCTTTCTTT. Its translation: CASSRGTGGTEAFF.

CDR3 in amino acids: CASSGSTGGLTEAFF. The CDR3 DNA is TGTGCCAGCAGTGGCTCGACAGGGGGCCTCACTGAAGCTTTCTTT. The chain links TRBV25-1 to TRBJ1-1; 10 nucleotides line up with TRBD1. V gave up 4 bases and J gave up 4 bases; unmatched junction bases: 6. Germline V lookup: CDR1 MGHDK, CDR2 SYGVNS. This CDR3 has 15 amino acids.